The clone carrying this T cell receptor beta chain was picked up a small number of times. Via MiXCR, TCRdb re-called the RT-PCR reads, giving one row per CDR3 protein. There are 400,000 to 500,000 distinct CDR3 sequences in the sample; roughly 17% occur only once, and over 6% lies in the top ten. The source of the sample is a study of patients and donors after allogeneic stem cell transplantation. The CDR3 is 12 residues long. Germline values: CDR1 LGHNA, CDR2 YSLEER. V lost 1 base, J lost 6 bases, and 5 bases lay in between. The chain recombines TRBV4-3 with TRBJ2-3; no clear D gene. The sequenced material came from blood, either unsorted or a sorted T cell fraction (not recorded which). This receptor was identified in a human donor who was either an allogeneic HSCT recipient or a stem cell or donor lymphocyte infusion donor (not recorded which). It is not recorded whose cells these are; they may come from a transplant donor. DNA for the CDR3: TGCGCCAGCAGCCAAGTCAAGGATACGCAGTATTTT. It yields the protein CASSQVKDTQYF.